This TCR beta chain was sequenced in a study of blood T cell repertoires in COVID-19. On the study more broadly: The study drew acute and convalescent COVID-19 samples from the United States, Italy and Spain. T cells, B-cell-depleted T cells, or PBMCs supplied cDNA or gDNA.

This clone was seen a single time. Original handling: Counts of nucleated cells, estimated from reference gene primer amplification, were obtained. Here immunoSEQ multiplex PCR was the method, and the copy in TCRdb shows in-frame clones only, minus some. V and J calls and clone size come straight from that table; D and trimming were deduced from the DNA. This table has approximately 230,000 clones, 65% to 85% appearing once. CDR1 SNHLY and CDR2 FYNNEI come from the germline V gene. CDR3 size: 14 residues. V lost 7 bases, J lost 5 bases, and 8 bases stayed unmatched. The TCR sequence derives from a woman between 35 and 50 years old with active or convalescent COVID-19. Material for sequencing was peripheral blood. This rearrangement joins TRBV2 to TRBJ2-5; 9 nucleotides align to TRBD1. The CDR3 region is CASTEGQGGETQYF. In nucleotides, the CDR3 is TGTGCCAGCACCGAGGGACAGGGAGGCGAGACCCAGTACTTC.